Sequencing of this TCR beta chain was carried out in a study of T cell clonality in common variable immunodeficiency. Worth noting for this clone: Antigen: not known. The CDR3 extends 3 residues past the end of the read, so its final part is completed from the germline J gene.

Study-wide findings and caveats: Fewer deletions and N-nucleotide insertions were reportedly seen in common variable immunodeficiency TCR beta sequences.

The germline gives CDR1 SGHAT, CDR2 FQDESV (reference sequence). The CDR3 totals 13 residues. Trimming stripped 5 bases from V and 4 bases from J, with 8 bases between. Control and CVID samples contributed equal amounts of genomic DNA. The assay was immunoSEQ multiplex PCR, and TCRdb's table has in-frame clones only and misses some. The repertoire yields about 34,000 clones, none seen only once; the top ten contain 6.5% to 7.5%. This clonotype was obtained from a human donor with common variable immunodeficiency. The specimen was peripheral blood mononuclear cells. This chain joins TRBV11-1 and TRBJ2-2; the D gene is possibly TRBD1 (6 bases). The chain's CDR3 is CASSPRGTGELFF. The sequenced CDR3 bases are TGTGCCAGCAGCCCCAGGGGCACCGGGGAG.